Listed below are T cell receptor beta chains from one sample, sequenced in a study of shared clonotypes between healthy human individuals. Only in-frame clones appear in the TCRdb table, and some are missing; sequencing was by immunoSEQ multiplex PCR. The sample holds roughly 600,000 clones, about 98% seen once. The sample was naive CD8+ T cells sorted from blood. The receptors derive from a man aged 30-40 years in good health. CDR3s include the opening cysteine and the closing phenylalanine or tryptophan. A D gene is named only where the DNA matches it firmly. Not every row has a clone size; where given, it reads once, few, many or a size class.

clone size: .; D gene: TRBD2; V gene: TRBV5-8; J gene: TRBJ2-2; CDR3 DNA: TGTGCCAGCAGGCCGACTAGCGGGTACACCGGGGAGCTGTTTTTT; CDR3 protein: CASRPTSGYTGELFF
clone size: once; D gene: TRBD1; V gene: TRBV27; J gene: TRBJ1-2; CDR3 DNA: TGTGCCACCGGACCGACAGGGGGCTATGGCTACACCTTC; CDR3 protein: CATGPTGGYGYTF
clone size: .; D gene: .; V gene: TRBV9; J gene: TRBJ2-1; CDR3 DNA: TGTGCCAGCAGCGTAGAGCTAGGAGATAATGAGCAGTTCTTC; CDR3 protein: CASSVELGDNEQFF
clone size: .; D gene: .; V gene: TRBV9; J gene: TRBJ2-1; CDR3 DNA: TGTGCCAGCAGCAGCGACTCGGCGACGGCTTACAATGAGCAGTTCTTC; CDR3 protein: CASSSDSATAYNEQFF
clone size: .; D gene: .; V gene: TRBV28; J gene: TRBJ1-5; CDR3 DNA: TGTGCCAGCAGTTTAGTGGAGGGTATCCAGCCCCAGCATTTT; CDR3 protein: CASSLVEGIQPQHF
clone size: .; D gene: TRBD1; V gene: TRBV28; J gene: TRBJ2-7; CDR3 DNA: TGTGCCAGCTCACCCGCAGGGGGCTACGAGCAGTACTTC; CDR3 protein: CASSPAGGYEQYF
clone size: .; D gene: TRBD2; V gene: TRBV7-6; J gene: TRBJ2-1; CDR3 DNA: TGTGCCAGCAGCTTAGTTTTTGCGGGAGGCAACAATGAGCAGTTCTTC; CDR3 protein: CASSLVFAGGNNEQFF
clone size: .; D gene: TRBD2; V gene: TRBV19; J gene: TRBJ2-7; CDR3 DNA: TGTGCCAGTAGTATAGGAGTTAGCGGGACCCGGGCCTACGAGCAGTACTTC; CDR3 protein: CASSIGVSGTRAYEQYF
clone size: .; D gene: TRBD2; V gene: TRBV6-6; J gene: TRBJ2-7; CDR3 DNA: TGTGCCACCCGGGACTACGGCTACGAGCAGTACTTC; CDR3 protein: CATRDYGYEQYF
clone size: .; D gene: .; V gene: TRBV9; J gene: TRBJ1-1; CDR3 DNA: TGTGCCAGCAGCCCACGCGTCGGTGATGAAGCTTTCTTT; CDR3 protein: CASSPRVGDEAFF
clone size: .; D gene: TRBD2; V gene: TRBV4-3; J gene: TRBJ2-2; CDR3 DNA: TGCGCCAGCAGCCCCCATGGGCCGGGAGGCGACACCGGGGAGCTGTTTTTT; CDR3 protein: CASSPHGPGGDTGELFF
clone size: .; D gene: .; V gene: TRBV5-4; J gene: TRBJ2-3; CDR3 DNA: TGTGCCAGCAGCTTGGAGGCTAAGTACACAGATACGCAGTATTTT; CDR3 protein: CASSLEAKYTDTQYF
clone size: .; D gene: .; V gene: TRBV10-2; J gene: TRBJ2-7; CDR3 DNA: TGCGCCAGCAGTGGGGTGCCCTACGAGCAGTACTTC; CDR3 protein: CASSGVPYEQYF
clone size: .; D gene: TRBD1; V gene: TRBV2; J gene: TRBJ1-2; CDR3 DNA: TGTGCCATGTTCGGGGACAGGGCCGTCTATGGCTACACCTTC; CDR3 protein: CAMFGDRAVYGYTF
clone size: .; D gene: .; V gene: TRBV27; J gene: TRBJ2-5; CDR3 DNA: TGTGCCAGCAGTTTAGGAAAAACCCAGTACTTC; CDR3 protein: CASSLGKTQYF
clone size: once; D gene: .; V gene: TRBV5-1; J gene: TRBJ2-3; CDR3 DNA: TGCGCCAGCAGCCAATACCGTTCGGACAGTACAGATACGCAGTATTTT; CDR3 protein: CASSQYRSDSTDTQYF
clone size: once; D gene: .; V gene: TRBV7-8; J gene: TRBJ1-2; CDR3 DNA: TGTGCCAGCAGTTTGTCCCTGACAGCTCTCAGAGATGGCTACACCTTC; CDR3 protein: CASSLSLTALRDGYTF
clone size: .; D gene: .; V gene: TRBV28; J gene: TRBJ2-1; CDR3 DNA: TGTGCCAGCACCCAAGGGGGGGAGCAGTTCTTC; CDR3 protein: CASTQGGEQFF
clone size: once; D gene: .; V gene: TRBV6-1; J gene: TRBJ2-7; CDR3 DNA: TGTGCCAGCACCTGGGGCCTTCCCTACGAGCAGTACTTC; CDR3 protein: CASTWGLPYEQYF
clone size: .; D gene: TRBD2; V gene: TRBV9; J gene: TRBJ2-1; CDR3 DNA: TGTGCCAGCAGCGTAGATAGCGGGTCCTACAATGAGCAGTTCTTC; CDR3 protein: CASSVDSGSYNEQFF
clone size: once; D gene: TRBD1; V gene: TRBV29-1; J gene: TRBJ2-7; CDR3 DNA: TGCAGCTCGACATTGACAGGGGACGAGCAGTACTTC; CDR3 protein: CSSTLTGDEQYF
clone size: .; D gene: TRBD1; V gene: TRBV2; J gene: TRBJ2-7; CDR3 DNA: TGTGCCAGCAGTGAGTCGATAAGGGACAGGGACATGGTAGAGCAGTACTTC; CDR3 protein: CASSESIRDRDMVEQYF
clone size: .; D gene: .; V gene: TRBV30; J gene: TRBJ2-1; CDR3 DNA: TGTGCCGGGGAACCACAGAATGAGCAGTTCTTC; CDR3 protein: CAGEPQNEQFF
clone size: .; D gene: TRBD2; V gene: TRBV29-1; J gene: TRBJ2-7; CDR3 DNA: TGCAGCGTCGAACTAGCGGTTCTCCCTTACGAGCAGTACTTC; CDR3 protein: CSVELAVLPYEQYF
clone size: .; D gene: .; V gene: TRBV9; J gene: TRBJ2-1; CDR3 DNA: TGTGCCAGCAGCGGAGGAGGGGGCTACAATGAGCAGTTCTTC; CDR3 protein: CASSGGGGYNEQFF
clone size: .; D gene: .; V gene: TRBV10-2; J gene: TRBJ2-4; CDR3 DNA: TGCGCCAGCAGTAGGGACCTATACGAGGAAAACATTCAGTACTTC; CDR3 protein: CASSRDLYEENIQYF
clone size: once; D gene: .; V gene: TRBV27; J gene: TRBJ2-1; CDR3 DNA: TGTGCCAGCAGTTTGACCCCCTGGAATAGCGAGGATGAGCAGTTCTTC; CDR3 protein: CASSLTPWNSEDEQFF
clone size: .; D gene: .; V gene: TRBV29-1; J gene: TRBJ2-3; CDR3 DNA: TGCAGCGTTAGTTTGCGGGTGGAGGATACGCAGTATTTT; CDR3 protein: CSVSLRVEDTQYF
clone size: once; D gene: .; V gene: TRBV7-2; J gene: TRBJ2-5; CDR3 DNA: TGTGCCAGCAGGACAGCCAGGTCGGGAGTTTCAGAGACCCAGTACTTC; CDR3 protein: CASRTARSGVSETQYF
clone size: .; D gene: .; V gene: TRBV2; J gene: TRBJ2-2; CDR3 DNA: TGTGCCAGCAGTGACGGGCAGGGAAACACCGGGGAGCTGTTTTTT; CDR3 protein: CASSDGQGNTGELFF
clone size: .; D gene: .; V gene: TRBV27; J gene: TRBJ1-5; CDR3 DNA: TGTGCCAGCAGTTTACGACGAAATCAGCCCCAGCATTTT; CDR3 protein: CASSLRRNQPQHF
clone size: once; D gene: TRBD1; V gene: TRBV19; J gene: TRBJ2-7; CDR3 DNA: TGTGCCAGTAGTGCTGCCCCCGGACAGGGCACGACCAGGGACCACTACGAGCAGTACTTC; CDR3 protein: CASSAAPGQGTTRDHYEQYF
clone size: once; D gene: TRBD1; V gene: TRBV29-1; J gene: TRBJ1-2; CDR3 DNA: TGCAGCGTTGAAGACCTGACAGGGGGGTATGGCTACACCTTC; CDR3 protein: CSVEDLTGGYGYTF
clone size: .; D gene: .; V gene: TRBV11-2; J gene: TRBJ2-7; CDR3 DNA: TGTGCCAGCAGCCTCGGGACCCTCTACGAGCAGTACTTC; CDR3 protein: CASSLGTLYEQYF
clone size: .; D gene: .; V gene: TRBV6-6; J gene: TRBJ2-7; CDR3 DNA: TGTGCCAGCACCTCTGGTTCCTACGAGCAGTACTTC; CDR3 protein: CASTSGSYEQYF
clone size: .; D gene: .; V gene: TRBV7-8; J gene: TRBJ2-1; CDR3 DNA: TGTGCCAGCAGCGCCCGTGTAGCTCTGAATGAGCAGTTCTTC; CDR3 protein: CASSARVALNEQFF
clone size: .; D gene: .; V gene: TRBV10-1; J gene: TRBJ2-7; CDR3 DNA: TGCGCCAGCAGCCTCCACAGTTGCTCCTACGAGCAGTACTTC; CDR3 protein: CASSLHSCSYEQYF
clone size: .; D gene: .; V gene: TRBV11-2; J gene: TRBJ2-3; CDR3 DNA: TGTGCCAGCAGGTCCGATGGGACAGATACGCAGTATTTT; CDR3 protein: CASRSDGTDTQYF
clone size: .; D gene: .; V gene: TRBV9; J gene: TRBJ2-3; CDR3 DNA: TGTGCCAGCAGCGTAGGGGGTAAGGATACGCAGTATTTT; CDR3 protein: CASSVGGKDTQYF
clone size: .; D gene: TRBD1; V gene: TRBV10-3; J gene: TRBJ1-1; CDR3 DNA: TGTGCCATCACCGGACAGGGGGCGGGCACTGAAGCTTTCTTT; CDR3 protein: CAITGQGAGTEAFF
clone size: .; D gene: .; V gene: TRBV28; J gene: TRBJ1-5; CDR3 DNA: TGTGCCAGCAGACTACTTAGGACGGACATACAGCCCCAGCATTTT; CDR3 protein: CASRLLRTDIQPQHF
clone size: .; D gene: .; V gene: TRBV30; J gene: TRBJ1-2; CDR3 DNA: TGTGCCTGGTCCACGCCACGCCCATCCGGCTACACCTTC; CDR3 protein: CAWSTPRPSGYTF
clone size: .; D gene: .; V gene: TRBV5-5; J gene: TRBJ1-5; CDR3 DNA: TGTGCCAGCAGCTTTGGTCAGGATAATCAGCCCCAGCATTTT; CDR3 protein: CASSFGQDNQPQHF
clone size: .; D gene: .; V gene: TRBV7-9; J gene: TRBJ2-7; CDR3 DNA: TGTGCCAGCAGCTTAACCCAGGGGGGGCCCTACGAGCAGTACTTC; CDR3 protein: CASSLTQGGPYEQYF
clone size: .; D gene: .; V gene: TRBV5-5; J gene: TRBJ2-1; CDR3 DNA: TGTGCCAGCAGCCAGGGCTATGAGCAGTTCTTC; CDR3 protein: CASSQGYEQFF
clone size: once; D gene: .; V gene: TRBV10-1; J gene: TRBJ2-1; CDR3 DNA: TGCGCCAGCAGTGAAAATCAGTGGGGCTCCTACAATGAGCAGTTCTTC; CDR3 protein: CASSENQWGSYNEQFF
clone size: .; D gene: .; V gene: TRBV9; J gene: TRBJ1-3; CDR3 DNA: TGTGCCAGCAGCCCTCAGAGAAACACCATATATTTT; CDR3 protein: CASSPQRNTIYF
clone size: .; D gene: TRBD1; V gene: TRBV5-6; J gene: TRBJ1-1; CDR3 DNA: TGTGCCAGCAGCCGTGGGACAGGGTTCACTGAAGCTTTCTTT; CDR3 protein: CASSRGTGFTEAFF
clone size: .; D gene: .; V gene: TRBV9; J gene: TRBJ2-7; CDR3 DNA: TGTGCCAGCAGCGTAGAGGCCAGCACCTACGAGCAGTACTTC; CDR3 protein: CASSVEASTYEQYF
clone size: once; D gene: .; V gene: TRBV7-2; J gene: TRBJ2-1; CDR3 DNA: TGTGCCAGCAGCACTCTGACCTCCTACAATGAGCAGTTCTTC; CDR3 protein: CASSTLTSYNEQFF
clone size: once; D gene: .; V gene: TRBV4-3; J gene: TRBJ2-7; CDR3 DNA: TGCGCCAGCAGCCAAGATGGGGGCGGATCCGAGCAGTACTTC; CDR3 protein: CASSQDGGGSEQYF
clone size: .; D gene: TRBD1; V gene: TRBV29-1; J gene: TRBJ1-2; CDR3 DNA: TGCAGCGCCCGCCCGGGACAGGGAGGAGGCTACACCTTC; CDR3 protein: CSARPGQGGGYTF
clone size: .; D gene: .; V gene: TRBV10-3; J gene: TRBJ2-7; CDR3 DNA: TGTGCCATCAGTGAGGCCACCTACGAGCAGTACTTC; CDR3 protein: CAISEATYEQYF
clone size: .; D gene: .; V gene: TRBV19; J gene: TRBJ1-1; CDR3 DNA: TGTGCCAGTAGTATAGAAAGGGGTGGCGACACTGAAGCTTTCTTT; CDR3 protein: CASSIERGGDTEAFF